Following are 25 T cell receptor beta chains from one sample sequenced in a study of regulatory T cells in long-lasting Graves disease. Researchers made TCR beta libraries by using iRepertoire HTBI primers and running Arm-PCR on CDR3 regions. TCRdb re-derived calls from the multiplex PCR reads in MiXCR, one entry per CDR3 protein. The table has 350,000 to 450,000 distinct CDR3 sequences, 20% to 25% seen once. Time point: persistent/refractory GD, antithyroid drugs over 5 years with positive TRAb. Preparation of the TCR library used RNA extracted from PBMCs. The sequencing here drew on peripheral blood mononuclear cells (PBMCs), taken when the disease was refractory, from a patient treated with antithyroid drugs. The receptor set was obtained from a female donor with Graves disease.

Ten or more counts support this clonotype. The J gene is TRBJ1-6, the V gene TRBV30, with unresolved D. This CDR3 contains 13 residues. From germline, CDR1 is GTSNPN and CDR2 SVGIG (reference sequence). Trimming shortened V by 4 bases and J by 7 bases, and 11 bases separated the two germline ends. The CDR3 DNA sequence: TGTGCCTGGACTGGCGGTCAGAATTCACCCCTCCACTTT. It yields the protein CAWTGGQNSPLHF.

This clonotype was counted ten times or more. This chain connects TRBV28 to TRBJ2-7; 7 nucleotides match TRBD2. The V and J ends lost 4 bases and 7 bases, in that order; junction bases with no gene match: 13. This CDR3 region has 15 residues. From germline, CDR1 is MDHEN and CDR2 SYDVKM. CDR3 protein: CASSSPGRELREQYF. CDR3 nucleotides: TGTGCCAGCAGTTCCCCGGGGCGGGAGCTTCGGGAGCAGTACTTC.

This clonotype was found many times. The chain recombines TRBV12-3 or TRBV12-4 with TRBJ2-2; D not certain. CDR3 length: 13 residues. Trimming took off 3 bases at V and 6 bases at J, with 8 bases between the two ends. The CDR3 DNA follows: TGTGCCAGCAGTTTTTTCATGGCCGGGGAGCTGTTTTTT. Protein sequence: CASSFFMAGELFF.

The gene calls are TRBV12-3 or TRBV12-4 and TRBJ1-2; no firm D call. V dropped 8 bases and J dropped 0 bases, with 7 bases sitting between them. The CDR3 runs to 12 residues. DNA of the CDR3: TGTGCCAGCGGTTCAGCTAACTATGGCTACACCTTC. It yields the protein CASGSANYGYTF.

This clonotype was seen ten or more times. The V call is TRBV6-1, the J call TRBJ2-7; no clear D gene. Per germline, CDR1 MNHNS and CDR2 SASEGT. The CDR3 loop spans 15 amino acids. Trimming stripped 7 bases from V and 0 bases from J, with 16 bases between. The CDR3 spells CASNPLSRSSYEQYF. DNA of the CDR3: TGTGCCAGCAATCCCTTGTCGCGTAGCTCCTACGAGCAGTACTTC.

The chain employs TRBV24-1 and TRBJ2-2, with a possible D match to TRBD1 (6 bases). The CDR3 runs to 15 residues. The germline V and J ends were trimmed by 7 bases and 5 bases, with 16 bases remaining between them. Germline values: CDR1 KGHDR, CDR2 SFDVKD. CDR3 coding DNA: TGTGCCACCAGCCTGGGACATTCGGGAACCGGGGAGCTGTTTTTT. Encoded protein: CATSLGHSGTGELFF.

The chain carries TRBV29-1 and TRBJ2-7; D gene ambiguous. The V end was cut by 4 bases, the J end by 2 bases, with 12 bases between. In germline, CDR1 is SQVTM, CDR2 ANQGSEA. The CDR3 runs to 13 residues. The CDR3 loop is CSVVSLGTYEQYF. The CDR3 region has the DNA TGCAGCGTTGTGTCGTTGGGAACCTACGAGCAGTACTTC.

The chain carries TRBV5-4 and TRBJ1-5, with 8 positions matching TRBD1. The CDR3 is 15 amino acids. From germline, CDR1 is SGHNT and CDR2 YYREEE (reference sequence). With 0 bases clipped from V and 4 bases from J, the junction kept 3 bases outside the gene matches. The CDR3 DNA sequence: TGTGCCAGCAGCTTGGCCGGGGACAGGAATCAGCCCCAGCATTTT. Translating it yields CASSLAGDRNQPQHF.

This clonotype was detected many times. V and J are TRBV29-1 and TRBJ2-5, with unresolved D. There are 11 residues in the CDR3. Germline assignment: CDR1 SQVTM and CDR2 ANQGSEA. Trimming removed 4 bases from V and 5 bases from J, with 8 bases in between. CDR3 in DNA: TGCAGCGTTGGCCCGACCGAGACCCAGTACTTC. This encodes CSVGPTETQYF.

The chain recombines TRBV15 with TRBJ1-1, with a weak D call TRBD1 (5 bases). Between the trimmed V and J ends, which lost 6 bases and 1 base, there was a span of 9 bases. Looked up from germline, CDR1 is LNHNV and CDR2 is YYDKDF (reference sequence). CDR3 size: 13 residues. CDR3 region: CATRPTGNTEAFF. As DNA, the CDR3 is TGTGCCACCAGGCCAACAGGGAACACTGAAGCTTTCTTT.

In DNA form, the CDR3 reads TGTGCCAGCAGTGCTGGACAGACCTATGGCTACACCTTC. It codes for CASSAGQTYGYTF. J is TRBJ1-2 and V is TRBV25-1, with D perhaps TRBD1 (6 bases). The CDR3 runs to 13 residues. V lost 4 bases and J 4 bases, leaving 10 bases between the germline ends. Germline CDR1 MGHDK, CDR2 SYGVNS.

On this clonotype: This clone may be a read error of a much larger clone one base away. The chain is built from TRBV28 and TRBJ1-5; 8 bases match TRBD1. Germline loops: CDR1 MDHEN, CDR2 SYDVKM. Germline trimming cut 4 bases from V and 10 bases from J; bases unmatched to any gene: 9. The CDR3 length is 14 residues. The CDR3 loop reads CASSSTGDWHPQHF. The CDR3 bases are TGTGCCAGCAGTTCGACAGGGGATTGGCACCCCCAGCATTTT.

The chain uses TRBV19 and TRBJ1-1; no clear D. The length of the CDR3 is 14 residues. Trimming shortened V by 5 bases and J by 4 bases, and 14 bases separated the two germline ends. Germline CDR1 reads LNHDA; CDR2 reads SQIVND (reference sequence). The CDR3, as DNA: TGTGCCAGTAGTTGGCAGTTCTCTGGCACTGAAGCTTTCTTT. The encoded protein is CASSWQFSGTEAFF.

This clonotype was observed a handful of times. V is TRBV10-3 and J is TRBJ1-5; no clear D gene. Trimming removed 2 bases from V and 6 bases from J, with 5 bases in between. The CDR3 runs to 12 residues. CDR1 ENHRY and CDR2 SYGVKD come from the germline V gene. CDR3 residues: CAISEVGQPQHF. The CDR3, as DNA: TGTGCCATCAGTGAGGTCGGTCAGCCCCAGCATTTT.

The chain has TRBV7-2 and TRBJ2-1; no firm D call. The germline CDR1 and CDR2 sequences are SGHTA and FQGNSA. The germline V and J ends were trimmed by 4 bases and 4 bases, with 5 bases remaining between them. CDR3 length: 12 residues. CDR3 sequence reads: CASSSLYNEQFF. CDR3 DNA: TGTGCCAGCAGCTCCTTATACAATGAGCAGTTCTTC.

This chain connects TRBV6-2 or TRBV6-3 to TRBJ2-7; D is perhaps TRBD2 (7 bases). The CDR3 covers 15 residues. Looked up from germline, CDR1 is MNHEY and CDR2 is SVGEGT. V lost 6 bases to trimming and J lost 1 base, with 16 bases between them. As DNA, the CDR3 is TGTGCCAGCAGCTTTGGGGGGGCTTTTTCCTACGAGCAGTACTTC. As protein: CASSFGGAFSYEQYF.

This clonotype was seen many times. The chain carries TRBV12-3 or TRBV12-4 and TRBJ2-1; a weak D match, TRBD1 (6 bases). Trimming shortened V by 5 bases and J by 3 bases, and 20 bases separated the two germline ends. The CDR3 has 17 amino acids. Written as DNA, the CDR3 is TGTGCCAGCAGTCAAATTGCGTTACAGGGACGCTACAATGAGCAGTTCTTC. As protein: CASSQIALQGRYNEQFF.

This clonotype was seen a handful of times. A much larger clone lies one base from this, so it may be a read error. This rearrangement joins TRBV2 to TRBJ1-3, with D hard to call. Germline CDR1 and CDR2: SNHLY and FYNNEI. The CDR3 sequence is 13 residues long. The ends were cut back, 6 bases at V and 0 bases at J, with 6 bases in the middle. CDR3 protein: CASSFTSGNTIYF. The CDR3 nucleotides are TGTGCCAGCAGCTTCACCTCTGGAAACACCATATATTTT.

This clonotype was seen only a few times. This sequence joins TRBV20-1 and TRBJ1-1, with D uncertain. V lost 0 bases and J 6 bases, leaving 11 bases between the germline ends. The CDR3 sequence is 13 residues long. Germline V lookup: CDR1 DFQATT, CDR2 SNEGSKA (reference sequence). CDR3 sequence reads: CSARDPGYSEAFF. CDR3 in DNA: TGCAGTGCTAGAGACCCAGGATATTCTGAAGCTTTCTTT.

This clonotype has only a few counts. The genes are TRBV7-9 and TRBJ2-2; 14 nucleotides match TRBD2. This CDR3 region has 16 residues. The V segment lost 5 bases and the J segment 6 bases; nucleotides outside the gene matches: 5. CDR1 and CDR2 (germline): SEHNR, FQNEAQ (reference sequence). The CDR3 sequence: CASSEGTSGSPGELFF. For the CDR3, the DNA is TGTGCCAGCAGCGAGGGGACTAGCGGGAGTCCCGGGGAGCTGTTTTTT.

V gene TRBV4-2 combines with J gene TRBJ1-1; D remains ambiguous. This CDR3 contains 14 residues. V was shortened by 3 bases and J by 1 base, with 9 bases between the two germline ends. Germline CDR1 is LGHNA and CDR2 is YNFKEQ. The CDR3 sequence is CASSHVGGNTEAFF. CDR3 bases: TGTGCCAGCAGCCATGTAGGAGGGAACACTGAAGCTTTCTTT.

This clonotype was detected many times. The chain uses TRBV10-3 and TRBJ1-1, with a tentative D call TRBD1 (5 bases). Trimming took 3 bases from V and 1 from J, leaving 12 bases between them. Germline V gene sequence: CDR1 ENHRY, CDR2 SYGVKD. The CDR3 loop spans 15 amino acids. For the CDR3, the DNA is TGTGCCATCAGTGAAGGTCAGGGCACGAACACTGAAGCTTTCTTT. Amino acids: CAISEGQGTNTEAFF.

This clonotype was counted ten times or more. CDR3 sequence (DNA): TGTGCCAGCAGCTTAATGACAGGGGGCCGTTACGAGCAGTACTTC. Amino acids: CASSLMTGGRYEQYF. The chain carries TRBV7-9 and TRBJ2-7, with 10 bases matching TRBD1. The germline gives CDR1 SEHNR, CDR2 FQNEAQ (reference sequence). The ends lost 2 bases at V and 4 bases at J; junction bases unmatched: 5. CDR3 length: 15 amino acids.

This clonotype has at least ten counts. The chain is built from TRBV13 and TRBJ1-4, with D possibly TRBD1 on 5 matching bases. V lost 4 bases and J 7 bases, leaving 16 bases between the germline ends. The V gene's germline CDR1 is PRHDT and CDR2 FYEKMQ (reference sequence). The CDR3 runs 15 residues. The CDR3 sequence: CASSSLTVPGEKLFF. In DNA form, the CDR3 reads TGTGCCAGCAGCTCCCTGACAGTGCCTGGTGAAAAACTGTTTTTT.

This clonotype was detected a few times. J is TRBJ1-2 and V is TRBV18, with TRBD1 as a possible D gene (5 bases). Trimming took off 5 bases at V and 8 bases at J, with 18 bases between the two ends. The CDR3 covers 14 residues. Per germline, CDR1 KGHSH and CDR2 LQKENI. In DNA form, the CDR3 reads TGTGCCAGCTCAATGGGAGGGGCGTTTGGAGGCTACACCTTC. It yields the protein CASSMGGAFGGYTF.